This entry is about one T cell receptor beta chain. Its target is unknown. These data belong to a study of OX40 agonist ivuxolimab in advanced cancers. Some clones are missing from TCRdb's copy, which holds only in-frame ones; the method was immunoSEQ multiplex PCR. This sample has tens of thousands of clones, with 80% to 90% found just once. Trimming cost V 5 bases and J 9 bases; bases outside gene matches: 16. This CDR3 region has 16 residues. Germline CDR1 and CDR2: SGHRS and YFSETQ. Study-level points and caveats: Expanded peripheral T cells had an undetermined antigen specificity. CD4+ and CD8+ blood T cells expanded clonally by week 6 at 0.1 to 3.0 mg/kg. Certain nonresponding patients likewise had low normalized T-cell clonal expansion.

The sequencing used CD4+ or CD8+ T cells sorted from blood, collected in a trial of the OX40 agonist ivuxolimab. The TCR was taken from an adult with an advanced solid tumor such as melanoma, head and neck, liver or kidney cancer. V gene TRBV5-1 combines with J gene TRBJ2-2, with 7 bases aligning to TRBD2. This CDR3 is CASRPRAGLTGRELFF. Written as DNA, the CDR3 is TGCGCCAGCAGGCCGCGAGCGGGACTAACCGGTAGGGAGCTGTTTTTT.